The 30 T cell receptor beta chains listed next were all sequenced from one sample in a study of shared clonotypes between healthy human individuals. The method was immunoSEQ multiplex PCR; TCRdb's version includes in-frame clones alone and lacks a portion of them. The sample lists about 680,000 clones, 60% to 80% occurring once. Input material: memory CD4+ T cells sorted from blood. Subset reported: CD45RA-negative fraction. These receptors were collected from a woman aged 25-40 years in good health.

A few counts support this clone. The rearrangement links TRBV19 to TRBJ1-5; tentative D call: TRBD1 (5 bases). Germline V gene sequence: CDR1 LNHDA, CDR2 SQIVND (reference sequence). The CDR3 has 16 amino acids. V lost 3 bases and J 2 bases, leaving 14 bases between the germline ends. The CDR3 DNA sequence: TGTGCCAGTAGTATGTGGGTGACAGCAGGCAATCAGCCCCAGCATTTT. This codes for CASSMWVTAGNQPQHF.

The gene calls are TRBV5-1 and TRBJ2-7; possibly TRBD1 for D (5 bases). CDR1 is SGHRS, CDR2 YFSETQ, per germline. V dropped 6 bases and J dropped 2 bases, with 15 bases sitting between them. The CDR3 is 14 amino acids. For the CDR3, the DNA is TGCGCCAGCAATTATCAGGGCGCGACCTACGAGCAGTACTTC. Translating gives CASNYQGATYEQYF.

The rearrangement joins TRBV6-5 to TRBJ1-2, with D tentatively TRBD1 (5 bases). V lost 2 bases to trimming and J lost 5 bases, with 15 bases between them. Germline V gives CDR1 MNHEY, CDR2 SVGAGI. The CDR3 is 15 residues long. DNA of the CDR3: TGTGCCAGCAGTTACGGGTATGGGGGTGCTTATGGCTACACCTTC. Protein product: CASSYGYGGAYGYTF.

The chain is built from TRBV28 and TRBJ2-7; the D gene is possibly TRBD2 (6 bases). CDR1 and CDR2 (germline): MDHEN, SYDVKM. Trimming took 5 bases from V and 0 from J, leaving 14 bases between them. The CDR3 is 15 amino acids. CDR3 DNA sequence: TGTGCCAGCAGTGGGGGATCGGAGGGCTCCTACGAGCAGTACTTC. It codes for CASSGGSEGSYEQYF.

This chain joins TRBV28 and TRBJ2-7, with 8 bases matching TRBD2. V shed 2 bases and J 0 bases; nucleotides not matched to a gene: 9. Germline V gene data show CDR1 as MDHEN and CDR2 as SYDVKM. The CDR3 is 17 residues long. In DNA, the CDR3 is TGTGCCAGCAGTTTAAACCGACTAGCGCGAAGCTCCTACGAGCAGTACTTC. Protein: CASSLNRLARSSYEQYF.

This clone was found a few times. The chain combines TRBV6-1 with TRBJ1-5, with D perhaps matching TRBD1 (6 bases). This CDR3 comprises 14 residues. V was cut by 6 bases and J by 0 bases, with 9 bases left in between. Looked up from germline, CDR1 is MNHNS and CDR2 is SASEGT. CDR3 in DNA: TGTGCCAGCAGGGCGGGACATAGCAATCAGCCCCAGCATTTT. Amino acids: CASRAGHSNQPQHF.

The rearrangement uses TRBV18 and TRBJ1-2; TRBD1 is a possible D gene (5 bases). Looked up from germline, CDR1 is KGHSH and CDR2 is LQKENI. The CDR3 covers 13 residues. Trimming took 4 bases from V and 8 from J, leaving 14 bases between them. The CDR3 nucleotides are TGTGCCAGCTCACGCGGCAGGGACGAAGGCTACACCTTC. This gives the protein CASSRGRDEGYTF.

The chain links TRBV19 to TRBJ1-5; 12 bases agree with TRBD1. Germline CDR1 LNHDA, CDR2 SQIVND (reference sequence). J was trimmed by 9 bases and V by 7 bases; bases with no gene match: 10. The length of the CDR3 is 15 residues. The CDR3 DNA reads TGTGCCAGTACCTTCCGGGACAGGGGGCTGAGGCCCCAGCATTTT. This translates into CASTFRDRGLRPQHF.

This clone was seen once. The genes are TRBV28 and TRBJ1-1; D gene unclear. CDR3 length: 15 residues. Germline V CDR1 and CDR2: MDHEN, SYDVKM. V was shortened by 4 bases and J by 8 bases, with 20 bases between the two germline ends. The CDR3, as DNA: TGTGCCAGCAGTTCGATTACGGGCCCTCGGTCGGAAGCTTTCTTT. Residues: CASSSITGPRSEAFF.

In its sample, this clone was seen once. The rearrangement joins TRBV28 to TRBJ2-7, with TRBD2 as a possible D gene (6 bases). The V gene lost 5 bases and the J gene lost 0 bases, with 14 bases spanning the gap. Germline V gives CDR1 MDHEN, CDR2 SYDVKM. This CDR3 has 15 residues. CDR3 loop: CASSPWDGSSYEQYF. CDR3 DNA: TGTGCCAGCAGTCCCTGGGACGGGAGCTCCTACGAGCAGTACTTC.

This sequence joins TRBV16 and TRBJ1-5, with D maybe TRBD1 (6 bases). The CDR3 loop spans 16 amino acids. Trimming stripped 0 bases from V and 6 bases from J, with 15 bases between. The germline V gene encodes CDR1 KGHSY and CDR2 FQNENV. As DNA, the CDR3 is TGTGCCAGCAGCCAATCGCGAGGGGGTGGCGGTCAGCCCCAGCATTTT. Translating gives CASSQSRGGGGQPQHF.

The rearrangement joins TRBV18 to TRBJ2-5, with 8 bases identical to TRBD1. Germline V CDR1 and CDR2: KGHSH, LQKENI. The CDR3 totals 16 residues. Germline trimming cut 4 bases from V and 2 bases from J; bases unmatched to any gene: 9. CDR3 region: CASSLGGTGEQETQYF. The CDR3 nucleotides read TGTGCCAGCTCACTCGGTGGGACAGGAGAACAAGAGACCCAGTACTTC.

The chain combines TRBV28 with TRBJ2-5; a possible D gene is TRBD2 (6 bases). CDR1 MDHEN and CDR2 SYDVKM come from the germline V gene. Trimming left V 6 bases short and J 5 bases short, with 16 bases between. The CDR3 contains 14 residues. The chain's CDR3 is CASRPPASVETQYF. As DNA, the CDR3 is TGTGCCAGCAGGCCTCCGGCTAGCGTGGAGACCCAGTACTTC.

The V gene is TRBV23-1, the J gene TRBJ2-1, with 9 bases matching TRBD2. TRBV23-1 is marked as an open reading frame, function uncertain. After removal of 2 bases from V and 5 bases from J, the junction contained 16 bases not matched to a gene. The CDR3 loop spans 19 amino acids. The CDR3 sequence is CASSQVWAGGLDVNNEQFF. The CDR3 DNA follows: TGCGCCAGCAGTCAAGTTTGGGCGGGAGGGCTAGATGTGAACAATGAGCAGTTCTTC.

This clone was observed a single time. The chain links TRBV19 to TRBJ2-3, with D possibly TRBD2 on 5 matching bases. This CDR3 is built from 16 residues. Germline CDR1 reads LNHDA; CDR2 reads SQIVND (reference sequence). V was pared by 1 base and J by 2 bases, with 13 bases between. The CDR3 DNA reads as TGTGCCAGTAGTATAGGTGGAGCGGAGCACACAGATACGCAGTATTTT. Amino acids: CASSIGGAEHTDTQYF.

This clone was seen a handful of times. The chain has TRBV6-4 and TRBJ2-7, with 10 bases that match TRBD1. The CDR3 is 15 residues long. The V gene end was trimmed by 4 bases and the J gene end by 6 bases; junction bases not matched to a gene: 9. The germline V gene encodes CDR1 MRHNA and CDR2 SNTAGT. The CDR3 sequence: CASSVYRDRGSEQYF. CDR3 sequence (DNA): TGTGCCAGCAGTGTTTACCGGGACAGGGGTAGCGAGCAGTACTTC.

This clone was counted ten times or more. V is TRBV7-9 and J is TRBJ1-3, with D perhaps matching TRBD1 (5 bases). Germline V gene lookup returns CDR1 SEHNR and CDR2 FQNEAQ (reference sequence). V dropped 8 bases and J dropped 2 bases, with 13 bases sitting between them. There are 14 residues in the CDR3. CDR3 sequence: CASRPGTPGNTIYF. The CDR3 coding sequence is TGTGCCAGCCGCCCAGGGACCCCTGGAAACACCATATATTTT.

Remarks on this clone: The sample carries other DNA sequences with the same CDR3. The chain combines TRBV9 with TRBJ1-1; D not resolved. The V end was cut by 4 bases, the J end by 0 bases, with 10 bases between. Germline values: CDR1 SGDLS, CDR2 YYNGEE. This CDR3 comprises 14 residues. CDR3 loop: CASSPTQLNTEAFF. CDR3 DNA sequence: TGTGCCAGCAGCCCCACGCAGCTGAACACTGAAGCTTTCTTT.

The CDR3: CASSKTGTANTGELFF. The CDR3 coding sequence is TGCGCCAGCAGCAAAACCGGGACAGCGAACACCGGGGAGCTGTTTTTT. The rearrangement links TRBV5-1 to TRBJ2-2; TRBD1 matches 7 bases. Germline-derived CDR1 and CDR2 are SGHRS and YFSETQ. V trimming: 4 bases; J trimming: 0 bases; junction bases outside the gene matches: 6. This CDR3 has 16 residues.

As regards this clone: In the same sample, other DNA sequences code for this CDR3. V is TRBV28 and J is TRBJ1-4, with D unresolved. Per germline, CDR1 MDHEN and CDR2 SYDVKM. V lost 6 bases and J 6 bases, leaving 5 bases between the germline ends. CDR3 size: 11 residues. In DNA form, the CDR3 reads TGTGCCAGCAGCCTTTATGAAAAACTGTTTTTT. Encoded protein: CASSLYEKLFF.

This clone has more than one count but fewer than ten. The chain links TRBV19 to TRBJ2-4; 9 bases are a match to TRBD1. The ends lost 6 bases at V and 4 bases at J; junction bases unmatched: 10. The CDR3 is 16 amino acids. Germline V lookup: CDR1 LNHDA, CDR2 SQIVND (reference sequence). The CDR3 sequence is CASRMTGGRGKNIQYF. CDR3 nucleotides: TGTGCCAGTAGGATGACAGGGGGTCGCGGAAAAAACATTCAGTACTTC.

This chain joins TRBV27 and TRBJ2-7; 14 positions match TRBD2. After removal of 6 bases from V and 3 bases from J, the junction contained 10 bases not matched to a gene. The germline gives CDR1 MNHEY, CDR2 SMNVEV (reference sequence). The CDR3 consists of 17 residues. This CDR3 reads CASSRKGLAGVGYEQYF. CDR3 in DNA: TGTGCCAGCAGCCGTAAGGGACTAGCGGGAGTAGGCTACGAGCAGTACTTC.

This clone appeared a few times. The genes are TRBV28 and TRBJ2-7; D may correspond to TRBD1 or TRBD2 (6 bases each). Germline V gene sequence: CDR1 MDHEN, CDR2 SYDVKM. The length of the CDR3 is 14 residues. Trimming took off 4 bases at V and 6 bases at J, with 16 bases between the two ends. This CDR3 is CASSSGAGGLEQYF. The CDR3 nucleotides are TGTGCCAGCAGTTCGGGGGCCGGGGGTCTCGAGCAGTACTTC.

The chain combines TRBV16 with TRBJ1-5; TRBD1 might be the D (5 bases). This CDR3 contains 18 residues. Germline V gives CDR1 KGHSY, CDR2 FQNENV. Trimming took off 1 base at V and 5 bases at J, with 21 bases between the two ends. CDR3 residues: CASSQFYYGGREDQPQHF. In DNA form, the CDR3 reads TGTGCCAGCAGCCAATTTTATTACGGTGGCAGGGAAGATCAGCCCCAGCATTTT.

The chain links TRBV7-3 to TRBJ1-2, with 8 bases aligning to TRBD1. Germline assignment: CDR1 SGHTA and CDR2 FQGTGA. Trimming cost V 4 bases and J 4 bases; bases outside gene matches: 11. This CDR3 comprises 16 residues. CDR3 DNA: TGTGCCAGCAGCTCATTGGGGACAGGAAACGTCTATGGCTACACCTTC. This gives the protein CASSSLGTGNVYGYTF. Combining the CDR3 with reference TRBV7-3 and TRBJ1-2 gives the whole variable domain GAGVSQTPSNKVTEKGKYVELRCDPISGHTALYWYRQSLGQGPEFLIYFQGTGAADDSGLPNDRFFAVRPEGSVSTLKIQRTERGDSAVYLCASSSLGTGNVYGYTFGSGTRLTVV.

A note on this clone: Other DNA sequences in this sample translate to the same CDR3. This chain links TRBV2 with TRBJ2-5; D is unresolved. This CDR3 contains 12 residues. CDR1 and CDR2 from the germline V gene are SNHLY and FYNNEI. Trimming removed 6 bases from V and 5 bases from J, with 10 bases in between. The CDR3 nucleotides are TGTGCCAGCAGGGACGGTGAGGAGACCCAGTACTTC. It translates to CASRDGEETQYF.

This chain uses TRBV7-8 with TRBJ1-2; D uncertain. Deletions cut 1 base from V and 1 base from J, with 16 bases between. Germline assignment: CDR1 SGHVS and CDR2 FQNEAQ. CDR3 length equals 17 residues. CDR3 loop: CASSLVGRAASNYGYTF. DNA of the CDR3: TGTGCCAGCAGCTTAGTTGGTCGGGCGGCAAGTAACTATGGCTACACCTTC. Full variable domain (rest looked up from reference TRBV7-8 and TRBJ1-2): GAGVSQSPRYKVAKRGQDVALRCDPISGHVSLFWYQQALGQGPEFLTYFQNEAQLDKSGLPSDRFFAERPEGSVSTLKIQRTQQEDSAVYLCASSLVGRAASNYGYTFGSGTRLTVV.

V gene TRBV7-9 combines with J gene TRBJ2-1; D is ambiguous. This CDR3 has 13 residues. Looked up from germline, CDR1 is SEHNR and CDR2 is FQNEAQ (reference sequence). V shed 4 bases and J shed 2 bases, with 6 bases lying between them. The CDR3 sequence is CASSSVAYNEQFF. The CDR3 region has the DNA TGTGCCAGCAGCTCGGTCGCCTACAATGAGCAGTTCTTC.

The chain combines TRBV29-1 with TRBJ2-1; TRBD2 matches 7 bases. The ends lost 0 bases at V and 0 bases at J; junction bases unmatched: 8. The germline gives CDR1 SQVTM, CDR2 ANQGSEA. This CDR3 contains 17 residues. CDR3 DNA sequence: TGCAGCGTTGAAGATGGGGCTAGCGGAAGCTCCTACAATGAGCAGTTCTTC. Its translation: CSVEDGASGSSYNEQFF.

The chain is built from TRBV19 and TRBJ1-5; D remains unclear. Germline CDR1 and CDR2: LNHDA and SQIVND (reference sequence). The length of the CDR3 is 13 residues. V lost 5 bases and J 5 bases, leaving 10 bases between the germline ends. CDR3 in amino acids: CASSPSIYQPQHF. For the CDR3, the DNA is TGTGCCAGTAGTCCCAGTATTTATCAGCCCCAGCATTTT.